Each of the 2 T cell receptor beta chains below was sequenced from the same sample in a study of shared clonotypes between healthy human individuals. Sequencing was performed with immunoSEQ multiplex PCR; in TCRdb, only in-frame clones are kept and a portion is missing. This table has roughly 2.2 million clones, less than 95% appearing once. Sequencing was carried out using naive CD4+ T cells from PBMCs. Subset given: CD45RA+ positively selected. These receptors originate from a man between 18 and 29 years old in good health. Some clones in this sample may be carry-over from other donors' samples.

The chain combines TRBV28 with TRBJ2-7, with D perhaps matching TRBD2 (5 bases). Germline V gene lookup returns CDR1 MDHEN and CDR2 SYDVKM. Trimming removed 2 bases at V and 3 bases at J, with 11 bases between. The CDR3 totals 14 residues. The CDR3 loop reads CASSLAGIYYEQYF. DNA for the CDR3: TGTGCCAGCAGTTTAGCCGGGATATACTACGAGCAGTACTTC.

This rearrangement joins TRBV7-3 to TRBJ2-7; possible D gene TRBD1, 6 bases. V lost 5 bases, J lost 5 bases, and 16 bases lay in between. The germline V gene has CDR1 SGHTA and CDR2 FQGTGA. The CDR3 covers 14 residues. The CDR3 loop reads CASSPTRGTNEQYF. CDR3 nucleotide sequence: TGTGCCAGCAGCCCAACGAGGGGGACGAACGAGCAGTACTTC.